These 5 T cell receptor beta chains were sequenced from one sample in a study of blood T cell repertoires in COVID-19. Some clones are missing from TCRdb's copy, which holds only in-frame ones; the method was immunoSEQ multiplex PCR. This repertoire shows some 290,000 clones, roughly 90% found once; its top ten account for approximately 12%. The sequencing sample was made of peripheral blood. The receptors were gathered from a woman aged 25-40 years with COVID-19, enrolled during active disease.

The chain is built from TRBV30 and TRBJ2-1; TRBD2 aligns across 8 bases. The germline CDR1 and CDR2 sequences are GTSNPN and SVGIG (reference sequence). The CDR3 is 14 residues long. After removal of 3 bases from V and 4 bases from J, the junction contained 5 bases not matched to a gene. CDR3 coding DNA: TGTGCCTGGAGATTAAGCGGGGGTTACAATGAGCAGTTCTTC. Protein: CAWRLSGGYNEQFF.

The chain has TRBV12-3 or TRBV12-4 and TRBJ2-7; D call uncertain. This CDR3 is 12 amino acids long. Trimming left V 5 bases short and J 7 bases short, with 12 bases between. The CDR3 DNA is TGTGCCAGCAGTACCCGGCCGCGGGAGCAGTACTTC. It translates to CASSTRPREQYF.

V is TRBV11-2 and J is TRBJ2-1, with TRBD1 matching 9 bases. The junction had 5 bases not matched to a gene; V was cut back by 4 bases and J by 7 bases. The V gene's germline CDR1 is SGHAT and CDR2 FQNNGV. This CDR3 region has 14 residues. The CDR3 loop is CASSYDRGGNEQFF. The CDR3 coding sequence is TGTGCCAGCAGCTATGACAGGGGGGGAAATGAGCAGTTCTTC.

The table lists this clone with a few counts. The V and J genes are TRBV5-5 and TRBJ2-1; 8 bases map to TRBD2. Germline assignment: CDR1 SGHKS and CDR2 YYEKEE (reference sequence). V lost 4 bases and J lost 4; bases outside the gene matches: 10. This CDR3 region has 16 residues. For the CDR3, the DNA is TGTGCCAGCAGCCCCCCGAGCGGGGGTCTATACAATGAGCAGTTCTTC. Amino acids: CASSPPSGGLYNEQFF.

The DNA of the CDR3 is TGTGCCAGTACCCGTACAGGGGGCGCGGTAAACTATGGCTACACCTTC. Translating it yields CASTRTGGAVNYGYTF. V usage is TRBV19 and J usage is TRBJ1-2; 9 bases line up with TRBD1. V lost 7 bases to trimming and J lost 2 bases; unmatched junction nucleotides: 11. Looked up from germline, CDR1 is LNHDA and CDR2 is SQIVND (reference sequence). The CDR3 runs to 16 residues.